A selection of T cell receptor beta chains follows, all from one sample in a study of T cell responses to AZD1222 COVID-19 vaccine. Sequenced by immunoSEQ multiplex PCR; TCRdb stores in-frame clones only, minus some. The sample has fewer than 70,000 clones, roughly nine tenths seen once. The specimen was peripheral blood, collected 28 days after the second AZD1222 dose. Receptors were obtained from an adult who received the AZD1222 COVID-19 vaccine. The CDR3 runs from the conserved cysteine through the conserved F or W. The D gene is left open where the match is weak. Size is stated for part of the rows, as once, few or many counts, or as a class when the clone is expanded.

size	D	J	V	CDR3	DNA
once	-	TRBJ2-3	TRBV3-1/TRBV3-2	CASSPYAGLSTDTQYF	TGTGCCAGCAGCCCCTATGCGGGACTGAGCACAGATACGCAGTATTTT
once	-	TRBJ1-1	TRBV15	CATSRDSLGPANTEAFF	TGTGCCACCAGCAGAGATTCTCTGGGACCCGCGAACACTGAAGCTTTCTTT
-	-	TRBJ2-6	TRBV2	CASSEQVSGANVLTF	TGTGCCAGCAGTGAACAGGTATCTGGGGCCAACGTCCTGACTTTC
few	-	TRBJ2-3	TRBV3-1/TRBV3-2	CASSQDAPDTQYF	TGTGCCAGCAGCCAAGATGCCCCGGATACGCAGTATTTT
-	TRBD1	TRBJ2-3	TRBV10-2	CASSDPSGGADTQYF	TGCGCCAGCAGCGATCCTTCAGGGGGCGCAGATACGCAGTATTTT
-	TRBD2	TRBJ2-7	TRBV14	CASSQGLAGIYEQYF	TGTGCCAGCAGCCAAGGACTAGCGGGTATTTACGAGCAGTACTTC
-	-	TRBJ2-2	TRBV7-8	CASSLVVAGELFF	TGTGCCAGCAGCTTAGTGGTTGCCGGGGAGCTGTTTTTT
-	TRBD2	TRBJ2-1	TRBV7-2	CASSLAFTGGPRFNEQFF	TGTGCCAGCAGCTTAGCGTTTACGGGAGGGCCGAGGTTCAATGAGCAGTTCTTC
-	-	TRBJ2-1	TRBV6-5	CASSYESSYNEQFF	TGTGCCAGCAGTTACGAGAGCTCCTACAATGAGCAGTTCTTC
-	-	TRBJ2-7	TRBV6-5	CASGSLMNEQYF	TGTGCCAGCGGGTCTTTAATGAACGAGCAGTACTTC
-	-	TRBJ1-1	TRBV28	CASRQSDTEAFF	TGTGCCAGCAGACAGTCGGACACTGAAGCTTTCTTT
few	TRBD2	TRBJ2-7	TRBV9	CASSLGRNSYEQYF	TGTGCCAGCAGCCTCGGGAGGAACTCCTACGAGCAGTACTTC
few	TRBD1	TRBJ1-2	TRBV29-1	CSVGQNYGYTF	TGCAGCGTGGGACAGAACTATGGCTACACCTTC
-	TRBD1	TRBJ2-2	TRBV29-1	CSVEGDRIGATGELFF	TGCAGCGTTGAGGGGGACAGGATAGGAGCTACCGGGGAGCTGTTTTTT
once	TRBD1	TRBJ1-1	TRBV13	CASSWRTGVLNTEAFF	TGTGCCAGCAGCTGGAGGACAGGGGTATTGAACACTGAAGCTTTCTTT
-	TRBD1	TRBJ1-2	TRBV2	CASITTQGTGYTF	TGTGCCAGCATAACCACACAGGGGACTGGCTACACCTTC
-	TRBD1	TRBJ2-7	TRBV27	CASSPWTGGISAEQYF	TGTGCCAGCAGTCCCTGGACAGGGGGCATCTCGGCCGAGCAGTACTTC
-	-	TRBJ1-1	TRBV9	CASSVGVTGNTEAFF	TGTGCCAGCAGCGTAGGGGTGACAGGGAACACTGAAGCTTTCTTT
-	TRBD2	TRBJ2-5	TRBV5-1	CASSLGSSGAQETQYF	TGCGCCAGCAGCTTGGGTTCTAGCGGGGCTCAAGAGACCCAGTACTTC
-	TRBD1	TRBJ2-1	TRBV24-1	CAKWTGPNEQFF	TGTGCCAAATGGACAGGGCCCAATGAGCAGTTCTTC
-	-	TRBJ1-5	TRBV5-6	CASSLGWQPNQPQHF	TGTGCCAGCAGCTTGGGTTGGCAGCCCAATCAGCCCCAGCATTTT
-	TRBD1	TRBJ2-7	TRBV3-1/TRBV3-2	CASSHAGGFYEQYF	TGTGCCAGCAGCCATGCAGGGGGTTTCTACGAGCAGTACTTC
-	TRBD1	TRBJ1-5	TRBV3-1/TRBV3-2	CASSETGGQPQHF	TGTGCCAGCAGCGAAACAGGGGGACAGCCCCAGCATTTT
-	-	TRBJ2-3	TRBV6-5	CASTNADTQYF	TGTGCCAGCACCAACGCAGATACGCAGTATTTT
-	-	TRBJ1-1	TRBV6-5	CASVRGRNTEAFF	TGTGCCAGCGTAAGGGGAAGGAACACTGAAGCTTTCTTT
few	-	TRBJ2-7	TRBV15	CATSRGRQSTSYEQYF	TGTGCCACCAGCAGAGGTCGTCAATCGACATCCTACGAGCAGTACTTC
-	-	TRBJ1-2	TRBV7-6	CASSLGQGVNYGYTF	TGTGCCAGCAGCTTAGGCCAAGGGGTTAACTATGGCTACACCTTC
-	TRBD2	TRBJ2-2	TRBV5-6	CASSPTTSGRAPGELFF	TGTGCCAGCAGCCCCACGACTAGCGGGAGGGCCCCCGGGGAGCTGTTTTTT
-	TRBD2	TRBJ2-1	TRBV4-1	CASSLRLAGAYNEQFF	TGCGCCAGCAGCCTCCGACTAGCGGGCGCCTACAATGAGCAGTTCTTC
-	-	TRBJ1-5	TRBV2	CASSDTNQPQHF	TGTGCCAGCAGTGACACAAATCAGCCCCAGCATTTT
once	-	TRBJ2-7	TRBV9	CASSVGGPNAAQYF	TGTGCCAGCAGCGTCGGAGGGCCAAACGCCGCGCAGTACTTC
-	TRBD1	TRBJ1-6	TRBV10-1	CASSESYGDRGLKIDNSPLHF	TGCGCCAGCAGTGAGTCCTATGGGGACAGGGGTCTTAAAATCGATAATTCACCCCTCCACTTT
-	-	TRBJ2-1	TRBV7-3	CASTRYGETSYNEQFF	TGTGCCAGCACCCGCTACGGTGAGACCTCCTACAATGAGCAGTTCTTC
-	TRBD1	TRBJ2-5	TRBV19	CASRSGTEGKTQYF	TGTGCCAGTAGATCCGGGACAGAAGGAAAGACCCAGTACTTC
-	-	TRBJ1-1	TRBV5-1	CASSPEGRTNTEAFF	TGCGCCAGCAGCCCGGAGGGGAGAACGAACACTGAAGCTTTCTTT
-	TRBD2	TRBJ2-7	TRBV10-1	CASSESSSGLAGREQYF	TGCGCCAGCAGTGAGTCATCGTCGGGACTAGCGGGTCGCGAGCAGTACTTC
-	TRBD2	TRBJ2-7	TRBV3-1/TRBV3-2	CASSQDRRGLADRGSYEQYF	TGTGCCAGCAGCCAAGATAGGAGGGGACTAGCGGACCGAGGCTCCTACGAGCAGTACTTC
-	-	TRBJ1-2	TRBV9	CASSVATHSESYTF	TGTGCCAGCAGCGTTGCAACCCATTCGGAGAGCTACACCTTC
-	-	TRBJ2-5	TRBV7-2	CASSLGQETQYF	TGTGCCAGCAGCTTAGGTCAAGAGACCCAGTACTTC
once	-	TRBJ2-5	TRBV7-9	CASSLGGFRGQETQYF	TGTGCCAGCAGCTTAGGGGGTTTCCGGGGACAAGAGACCCAGTACTTC
-	-	TRBJ2-7	TRBV5-1	CASSPRGASSYEQYF	TGCGCCAGCAGCCCCAGGGGGGCTAGCTCCTACGAGCAGTACTTC
-	-	TRBJ2-2	TRBV6-5	CASTRSGMNTGELFF	TGTGCCAGCACCCGTTCCGGCATGAACACCGGGGAGCTGTTTTTT
-	-	TRBJ2-1	TRBV5-5	CASSQIRARDEQFF	TGTGCCAGCAGCCAAATTAGGGCCCGCGATGAGCAGTTCTTC
once	TRBD1	TRBJ1-4	TRBV6-4	CASSGDSNEKLFF	TGTGCCAGCAGTGGGGACAGTAATGAAAAACTGTTTTTT
-	-	TRBJ1-3	TRBV7-9	CASSLGGDSGNTIYF	TGTGCCAGCAGCTTAGGGGGAGACTCTGGAAACACCATATATTTT